The 27 T cell receptor beta chains reported below all come from one sample, sequenced in a study of patients and donors after allogeneic stem cell transplantation. TCRdb passed the RT-PCR reads through MiXCR, listing each CDR3 protein once. This table has around 150,000 distinct CDR3 sequences, over 30% appearing once. The sequencing sample was made of blood, either unsorted or a sorted T cell fraction (not recorded which). The receptors derive from a human donor who was either an allogeneic HSCT recipient or a stem cell or donor lymphocyte infusion donor (not recorded which). It is not recorded whose cells these are; they may come from a transplant donor.

The chain couples TRBV12-3 or TRBV12-4 to TRBJ1-2; D gene uncertain. The V end lost 2 bases, the J end lost 2 bases, and 12 bases lay between the germline ends. The CDR3 totals 15 residues. CDR3 region: CASSLSASLNYGYTF. The DNA for the CDR3 is TGTGCCAGCAGTTTATCGGCCAGCCTAAACTATGGCTACACCTTC.

The genes are TRBV7-9 and TRBJ1-1; D may be TRBD1 (6 bases). Deletions cut 5 bases from V and 1 base from J, with 20 bases between. This CDR3 region has 17 residues. Looked up from germline, CDR1 is SEHNR and CDR2 is FQNEAQ (reference sequence). The CDR3: CASSRLGTKAENTEAFF. CDR3 sequence (DNA): TGTGCCAGCAGCCGTCTAGGGACAAAGGCTGAGAACACTGAAGCTTTCTTT.

The chain is built from TRBV4-3 and TRBJ1-2; weak D call: TRBD1 (6 bases). Germline CDR1 LGHNA, CDR2 YSLEER. V was pared by 3 bases and J by 6 bases, with 14 bases between. The CDR3 covers 14 residues. The CDR3 reads CASSQGAGNHGYTF. CDR3 sequence (DNA): TGCGCCAGCAGCCAGGGGGCAGGGAATCATGGCTACACCTTC.

This clonotype was counted between two and nine times. The genes are TRBV5-1 and TRBJ1-1; 7 nucleotides line up with TRBD1. Germline V gene lookup returns CDR1 SGHRS and CDR2 YFSETQ. Germline trimming cut 3 bases from V and 2 bases from J; bases unmatched to any gene: 7. The CDR3 extends over 15 amino acids. The CDR3 DNA sequence: TGCGCCAGCAGCTGGACGACAGGGAGCAACACTGAAGCTTTCTTT. This codes for CASSWTTGSNTEAFF.

V is TRBV12-3 or TRBV12-4 and J is TRBJ1-2, with D perhaps matching TRBD1 (6 bases). There are 15 residues in the CDR3. The ends were cut back, 3 bases at V and 7 bases at J, with 18 bases in the middle. CDR3 loop: CASSFSGQLPIGYTF. CDR3 nucleotide sequence: TGTGCCAGCAGTTTTTCTGGACAGCTTCCTATTGGCTACACCTTC.

V usage is TRBV20-1 and J usage is TRBJ1-6, with D uncertain. The CDR3 spans 16 residues. V was clipped by 5 bases and J by 0 bases, with 14 bases between them. Looked up from germline, CDR1 is DFQATT and CDR2 is SNEGSKA (reference sequence). The CDR3 DNA is TGCAGTGCTCCTCTCCCCGGGAGCTCCTATAATTCACCCCTCCACTTT. Translating it yields CSAPLPGSSYNSPLHF.

V gene TRBV12-3 or TRBV12-4 combines with J gene TRBJ1-4, with a weak D call TRBD1 (5 bases). Trimming stripped 10 bases from V and 7 bases from J, with 19 bases between. The CDR3 is 14 amino acids. This chain's CDR3 is CATNGAHGGEKLFF. In DNA form, the CDR3 reads TGTGCCACCAACGGGGCCCACGGCGGTGAAAAACTGTTTTTT.

V is TRBV6-2 or TRBV6-3 and J is TRBJ2-7; the D call may be TRBD1 or TRBD2 (5 bases each). Germline V CDR1 and CDR2: MNHEY, SVGEGT. V was shortened by 2 bases and J by 3 bases, with 14 bases between the two germline ends. This CDR3 is 15 amino acids long. This chain's CDR3 is CASSYETPGHYEQYF. The DNA for the CDR3 is TGTGCCAGCAGTTACGAAACTCCGGGGCACTACGAGCAGTACTTC.

The chain joins TRBV5-6 to TRBJ2-2, with D possibly matching TRBD2 (6 bases). CDR3 length equals 16 residues. Germline V gene lookup returns CDR1 SGHDT and CDR2 YYEEEE. The germline V and J ends were trimmed by 4 bases and 7 bases, with 20 bases remaining between them. The CDR3 is CASSPLEGRYNGELFF. The DNA for the CDR3 is TGTGCCAGCAGCCCACTGGAAGGGAGGTATAACGGGGAGCTGTTTTTT.

This clonotype was picked up a small number of times. This chain links TRBV4-3 with TRBJ1-5; no clear D. The CDR3 contains 16 residues. In germline, CDR1 is LGHNA, CDR2 YSLEER. V was cut by 0 bases and J by 0 bases, with 9 bases left in between. CDR3 protein: CASSQDPQYSNQPQHF. DNA for the CDR3: TGCGCCAGCAGCCAAGATCCCCAATATAGCAATCAGCCCCAGCATTTT.

This clonotype was picked up a small number of times. The CDR3 spells CASSAGTASGQPQHF. The CDR3, as DNA: TGTGCCAGCAGCGCTGGAACCGCCAGTGGTCAGCCCCAGCATTTT. This chain uses TRBV5-6 with TRBJ1-5; D is unresolved. V was cut by 4 bases and J by 6 bases, with 17 bases left in between. The CDR3 is 15 residues long. Germline CDR1 SGHDT, CDR2 YYEEEE.

This clonotype was picked up a small number of times. The chain carries TRBV6-1 and TRBJ1-2; a possible D gene is TRBD1 (6 bases). Germline values: CDR1 MNHNS, CDR2 SASEGT. With 7 bases removed from V and 8 bases from J, the gap between germline ends came to 14 bases. The CDR3 extends over 12 amino acids. The CDR3 is CASKREDRGYTF. CDR3 bases: TGTGCCAGCAAGAGAGAAGACAGGGGCTACACCTTC.

The chain couples TRBV15 to TRBJ2-3; 10 bases fit TRBD2. V lost 3 bases to trimming and J lost 7 bases; unmatched junction nucleotides: 13. CDR3 length: 17 residues. Looked up from germline, CDR1 is LNHNV and CDR2 is YYDKDF (reference sequence). CDR3 DNA: TGTGCCACCAGCAGTGAGCCCACTAGCGGGGCCACGAATACGCAGTATTTT. It is translated as CATSSEPTSGATNTQYF.

The chain joins TRBV9 to TRBJ1-2; unclear D gene. The V gene lost 3 bases and the J gene lost 4 bases, with 25 bases spanning the gap. This CDR3 spans 18 amino acids. Germline V lookup: CDR1 SGDLS, CDR2 YYNGEE. CDR3 region: CASSGLRRGMALGYGYTF. CDR3 DNA sequence: TGTGCCAGCAGCGGACTTCGGCGGGGAATGGCCTTGGGCTATGGCTACACCTTC.

The chain combines TRBV7-2 with TRBJ1-5; 11 bases match TRBD1. The germline V gene has CDR1 SGHTA and CDR2 FQGNSA. The CDR3 runs to 15 residues. J gave up 6 bases and V 5 bases, and 6 bases lay outside the gene matches. DNA for the CDR3: TGTGCCAGCAGCCCTGGACAGGGGGCGGCTCAGCCCCAGCATTTT. It encodes CASSPGQGAAQPQHF.

This chain uses TRBV28 with TRBJ1-4; unclear D gene. Trimming pared 3 bases from V and 8 bases from J, leaving 16 bases between. Germline lookup yields CDR1 MDHEN and CDR2 SYDVKM. The CDR3 spans 15 residues. The CDR3 loop reads CASSFPPRESEKLFF. CDR3 DNA: TGTGCCAGCAGTTTCCCTCCACGAGAGTCAGAAAAACTGTTTTTT.

This chain uses TRBV20-1 with TRBJ2-3; 10 nucleotides align to TRBD1. The V segment lost 4 bases and the J segment 4 bases; nucleotides outside the gene matches: 5. The CDR3 is made up of 14 amino acids. CDR1 DFQATT and CDR2 SNEGSKA come from the germline V gene (reference sequence). In DNA, the CDR3 is TGCAGTGCTACGGACAGGGGGATGGCAGATACGCAGTATTTT. It encodes CSATDRGMADTQYF.

CDR3 residues: CASTRWGDFSGSPLHF. Written as DNA, the CDR3 is TGTGCCAGCACCCGATGGGGGGATTTTTCAGGATCACCCCTCCACTTT. The chain recombines TRBV9 with TRBJ1-6; the D gene is possibly TRBD1 (5 bases). V was trimmed by 6 bases and J by 10 bases, leaving 23 bases between them. The germline gives CDR1 SGDLS, CDR2 YYNGEE. This CDR3 is built from 16 residues.

This clonotype was counted between two and nine times. The rearrangement links TRBV29-1 to TRBJ2-3; D unclear. CDR1 and CDR2 from the germline V gene are SQVTM and ANQGSEA. The V end was cut by 3 bases, the J end by 1 base, with 8 bases between. The CDR3 runs to 13 residues. The DNA for the CDR3 is TGCAGCGTTGACGGGCAGGGCACAGATACGCAGTATTTT. This encodes CSVDGQGTDTQYF.

This clonotype was seen only a few times. V and J are TRBV6-5 and TRBJ1-1, with unresolved D. Germline V gene sequence: CDR1 MNHEY, CDR2 SVGAGI. V was pared by 5 bases and J by 8 bases, with 12 bases between. The CDR3 covers 12 residues. The CDR3 DNA follows: TGTGCCAGCAGTACGGGCAGGCCCGAAGCTTTCTTT. Protein product: CASSTGRPEAFF.

This clonotype has just a few counts. The V gene is TRBV25-1, the J gene TRBJ1-2; 7 bases match TRBD1. CDR1 is MGHDK and CDR2 is SYGVNS in the germline V gene. The CDR3 covers 14 residues. The V gene end was trimmed by 1 base and the J gene end by 5 bases; junction bases not matched to a gene: 4. CDR3 DNA: TGTGCCAGCAGTGAATCCACAGGGGTATATGGCTACACCTTC. Its translation is CASSESTGVYGYTF.

This clonotype is a singleton in its sample. The chain carries TRBV4-3 and TRBJ2-2; 11 bases map to TRBD2. From germline, CDR1 is LGHNA and CDR2 YSLEER. The CDR3 is 16 residues long. With 4 bases clipped from V and 1 base from J, the junction kept 2 bases outside the gene matches. The CDR3 loop is CASSPGLAGNTGELFF. CDR3 coding DNA: TGCGCCAGCAGCCCCGGACTAGCGGGGAACACCGGGGAGCTGTTTTTT.

This clonotype appeared a few times. The V call is TRBV2, the J call TRBJ1-5; D remains unclear. The germline CDR1 and CDR2 sequences are SNHLY and FYNNEI. V gave up 2 bases and J gave up 5 bases, with 7 bases separating them. This CDR3 region has 13 residues. The CDR3, as DNA: TGTGCCAGCAGTGAACGGAGGTATCAGCCCCAGCATTTT. Amino acid sequence: CASSERRYQPQHF.

The V gene is TRBV27, the J gene TRBJ2-3; tentatively, D is TRBD1 (5 bases). Germline V gives CDR1 MNHEY, CDR2 SMNVEV (reference sequence). CDR3 length equals 15 residues. The V end lost 2 bases, the J end lost 1 base, and 10 bases lay between the germline ends. CDR3: CASSLEGVGTDTQYF. The CDR3 nucleotides read TGTGCCAGCAGTTTAGAAGGGGTGGGCACAGATACGCAGTATTTT.

V gene TRBV7-8 combines with J gene TRBJ2-1; unclear D gene. The ends were cut back, 1 base at V and 0 bases at J, with 10 bases in the middle. Looked up from germline, CDR1 is SGHVS and CDR2 is FQNEAQ. The CDR3 runs to 16 residues. The CDR3 reads CASSLGASHSYNEQFF. The CDR3 nucleotides read TGTGCCAGCAGCTTAGGGGCTTCCCACTCCTACAATGAGCAGTTCTTC.

The V gene is TRBV20-1, the J gene TRBJ1-1; D not resolved. Trimming left V 6 bases short and J 4 bases short, with 12 bases between. Germline V gene data show CDR1 as DFQATT and CDR2 as SNEGSKA (reference sequence). The length of the CDR3 is 12 residues. DNA of the CDR3: TGCAGTGCCTCAGTAGGGAGCACTGAAGCTTTCTTT. Its translation is CSASVGSTEAFF.

This clonotype was seen a handful of times. The V and J genes are TRBV4-1 and TRBJ1-2, with TRBD1 identical over 9 bases. Germline CDR1 is MGHRA and CDR2 is YSYEKL. The CDR3 contains 16 residues. The V segment lost 4 bases and the J segment 3 bases; nucleotides outside the gene matches: 9. DNA of the CDR3: TGCGCCAGCAGCCGTACAGGGGGCAGGGTGGACTATGGCTACACCTTC. Its protein product is CASSRTGGRVDYGYTF.